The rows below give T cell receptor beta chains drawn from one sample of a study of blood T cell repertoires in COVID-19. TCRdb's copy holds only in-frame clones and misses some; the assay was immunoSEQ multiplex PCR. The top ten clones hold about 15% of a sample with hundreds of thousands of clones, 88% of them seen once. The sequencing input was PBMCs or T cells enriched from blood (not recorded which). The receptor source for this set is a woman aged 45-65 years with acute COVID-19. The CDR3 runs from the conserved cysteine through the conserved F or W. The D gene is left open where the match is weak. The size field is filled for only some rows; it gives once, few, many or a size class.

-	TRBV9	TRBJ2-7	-	CASSDGQLYEQYF	TGTGCCAGCAGCGACGGACAGTTATACGAGCAGTACTTC
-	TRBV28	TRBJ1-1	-	CASSLVRDMNTEAFF	TGTGCCAGCAGTTTGGTCAGGGATATGAACACTGAAGCTTTCTTT
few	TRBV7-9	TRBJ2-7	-	CASSQKALTGSYEQYF	TGTGCCAGCAGCCAGAAGGCTTTAACAGGCTCCTACGAGCAGTACTTC
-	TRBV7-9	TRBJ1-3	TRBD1	CASSLRQGALGNTIYF	TGTGCCAGCAGCCTACGACAGGGGGCTTTGGGAAACACCATATATTTT
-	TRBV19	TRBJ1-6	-	CASSSPRARGNSPLHF	TGTGCCAGTAGCTCTCCCCGGGCTAGGGGGAATTCACCCCTCCACTTT
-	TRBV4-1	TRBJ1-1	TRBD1	CASSPRDRGATEAFF	TGCGCCAGCAGCCCCCGGGACAGGGGCGCCACTGAAGCTTTCTTT
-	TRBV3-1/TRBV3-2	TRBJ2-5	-	CASSQPTGGGKETQYF	TGTGCCAGCAGCCAACCTACGGGGGGCGGGAAAGAGACCCAGTACTTC
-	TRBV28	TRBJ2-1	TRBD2	CASSLWSGGVNEQFF	TGTGCCAGCAGTTTATGGTCGGGAGGGGTGAATGAGCAGTTCTTC
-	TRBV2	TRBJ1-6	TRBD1	CASRVPGGTLTSPLHF	TGTGCCAGCAGGGTCCCAGGGGGAACCCTCACCTCACCCCTCCACTTT
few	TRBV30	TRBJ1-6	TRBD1	CAWTPQGAYSPLHF	TGTGCCTGGACCCCACAGGGGGCATATTCACCCCTCCACTTT
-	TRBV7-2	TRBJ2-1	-	CASSWGDDNEQFF	TGTGCCAGCAGCTGGGGAGACGACAATGAGCAGTTCTTC
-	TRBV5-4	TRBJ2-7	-	CASSPFSSYEQYF	TGTGCCAGCAGCCCATTTAGCTCCTACGAGCAGTACTTC
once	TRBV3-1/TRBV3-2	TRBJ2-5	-	CASSLHATQYF	TGTGCCAGCAGCCTACACGCGACCCAGTACTTC
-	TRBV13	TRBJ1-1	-	CASRVRGGMNTEAFF	TGTGCCAGCAGAGTAAGGGGCGGCATGAACACTGAAGCTTTCTTT
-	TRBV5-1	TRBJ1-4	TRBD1	CASSHRQGSRSGSNEKLFF	TGCGCCAGCAGCCACCGACAGGGGTCGAGGAGCGGATCTAATGAAAAACTGTTTTTT
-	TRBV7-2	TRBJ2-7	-	CASSSLAQAAYEQYF	TGTGCCAGCAGCTCCTTAGCGCAGGCGGCCTACGAGCAGTACTTC
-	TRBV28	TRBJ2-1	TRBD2	CASSSSVAGGSGEQFF	TGTGCCAGCAGTTCCTCCGTAGCGGGAGGGTCGGGTGAGCAGTTCTTC
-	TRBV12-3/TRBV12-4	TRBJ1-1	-	CASSLGSTGAFF	TGTGCCAGCAGTTTAGGTTCAACAGGAGCTTTCTTT
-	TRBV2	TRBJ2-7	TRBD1	CASRNGQVLYEQYF	TGTGCCAGCAGGAACGGACAGGTCCTCTACGAGCAGTACTTC
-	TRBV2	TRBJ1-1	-	CASLTGGNTEAFF	TGTGCCAGCTTAACGGGGGGGAACACTGAAGCTTTCTTT
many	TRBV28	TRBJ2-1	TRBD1	CASSLGTGQFF	TGTGCCAGCAGTTTAGGGACAGGTCAGTTCTTC
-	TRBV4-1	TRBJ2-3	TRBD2	CASSGRSDTQYF	TGCGCCAGTAGCGGGCGATCGGATACGCAGTATTTT
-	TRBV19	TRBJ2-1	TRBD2	CASSIGSGLAFGEQFF	TGTGCCAGTAGTATAGGTTCTGGACTAGCTTTCGGTGAGCAGTTCTTC
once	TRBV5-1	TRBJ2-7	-	CASSLRSGNHEQYF	TGCGCCAGCAGCTTAAGATCGGGGAATCACGAGCAGTACTTC
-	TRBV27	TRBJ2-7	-	CASSPRGASYEQYF	TGTGCCAGCAGCCCCCGGGGTGCTTCCTACGAGCAGTACTTC
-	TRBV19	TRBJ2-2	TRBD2	CASSSSLAGYRHTGELFF	TGTGCCAGTAGCTCGTCACTAGCGGGATACAGGCACACCGGGGAGCTGTTTTTT
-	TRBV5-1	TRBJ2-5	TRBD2	CASSLEGLAGRETQYF	TGCGCCAGCAGCTTGGAGGGTCTAGCGGGAAGGGAGACCCAGTACTTC
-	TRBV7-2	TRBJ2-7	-	CASSPRVSYAYEQYF	TGTGCCAGCAGCCCCAGGGTCAGTTATGCCTACGAGCAGTACTTC